This T cell receptor (beta chain) was identified in a study of blood T cells in healthy people across ages (dated by TCRdb to the mid-2010s). At the level of the whole study: In model experiments, template switching captured roughly one uniquely barcoded TCR beta cDNA molecule for every two T cells. The donors were split into four age groups: young (average 16 years), middle-aged (around 40), aged (62) and long-lived (approximately 80). Using deep sequencing normalized with unique cDNA molecular identifiers, the study measured how TCR beta repertoire diversity changes with age. The study analyzed two additional independent replicas of 1 million unique cDNA reads from the same blood draw for two donors, one aged 18 to 29 and one aged 80 or older. What the research found in general, with its limitations: Conclusive comparison of naive and antigen-experienced compartments was prevented by the profiling of bulk unsorted PBMCs. Because donor CMV infection status was unknown, age-related changes in expanded clonotypes were potentially confounded. Compared with the aged group, more naive CD4+ T cells, fewer expanded clones and increased TCR diversity were shown by the long-lived group, suggesting age selection. Estimates of total diversity from one million sequenced T cells were regarded as lower bounds and underestimates. A strong correlation was found between observed TCR beta diversity and the percentage of naive T cells measured by flow cytometry. Observed TCR beta diversity per million T cells fell roughly linearly with age, and a significant reduction was already apparent by age roughly 41.

Libraries were built with 5' RACE. These reads were obtained on an Illumina HiSeq 2500. The second PCR ran for about 6 to 12 cycles and used a J-beta primer mix along with a sample-barcoded 5' primer. A template-switch 5' adaptor carrying 12 random nucleotides introduced a unique molecular identifier onto each TCR beta cDNA molecule. Each sample yielded at least 2.5 million CDR3-containing paired-end reads. First-strand cDNA was synthesized from all RNA with the Mint cDNA synthesis kit, primed by a TRBC-specific oligonucleotide. All cDNA was treated with uracil-DNA glycosylase and then went through a first 18-cycle PCR with the universal primers M1SS and BC2_uni_R. The paper's data handling went like this. Normalization of each sample was performed by random selection of 1 million high-quality reads, each carrying a distinct molecular identifier. Instead of being binned into consensus sequences, reads with shared molecular identifiers were discarded. MiTCR, with a Q25 quality threshold and the strictest error-elimination algorithm, was used for CDR3 identification, clonotype clustering and error correction. A nonparametric unseen species model using Euler transformation provided a lower-bound estimate of total TCR beta diversity. TCRdb reworked the public reads: Q25 trimming with fastp, MiXCR clone assembly, productive beta chains retained. Here each entry gathers all rows of one CDR3 protein and keeps the most common genes and DNA. TCRdb's processing, not the study's, gives the V and J calls here. The sample has roughly 1,000,000 distinct CDR3 sequences on record, about 23% of them singletons. Of the sample, approximately 0.75% is held by the ten largest clones.

The donors were under 40 Caucasian individuals from Russia, aged about 6 to 100 years, who were systemically healthy. Approximately 10 milliliters of peripheral blood were collected from each donor into EDTA-treated Vacutainer tubes. Ficoll-Paque density-gradient centrifugation was used to isolate PBMCs, with at least 6.5 million per sample. Trizol reagent was used to extract total RNA from the PBMCs, yielding at least 6 micrograms per sample. The percentages of naive CD45RAhigh/CD27high T cells were determined by flow cytometry on a PBMC aliquot from every donor. Turning to this clonotype: The target of this receptor is not known. There are no base qualities to consult, and no much larger clone falls within one base.

A further study also used this sample, focusing on T cells of mothers and their children. As that second paper reports: The donors were nine systemically healthy Caucasian individuals, made up of three mothers and their six children. cDNA synthesis consumed the entire amount of extracted RNA, loaded at approximately 1.5 ug RNA in each 15 ul reaction. In the second PCR, the M1S primer introduced both the sample barcodes and 2-4 random nucleotides. Each mother yielded over 9 million TCR beta CDR3 reads and each child 2.5 million to 3 million reads. Thymic selection shapes the output of TCR recombination in a similar way in related and unrelated pairs, and inherited differences have a minor effect. Normalized repertoire overlap in related mother-child pairs was always slightly higher than in unrelated mother-child pairs, but the difference was never significant. With a sensitivity of about 100 clones per million clonotypes, no persistent microchimeric T cell clones were detected. Deep NGS was used in the study to compare the TCR beta repertoires of mothers and children and to look for features that separate related mother-child pairs from unrelated individuals. The mean age was 40 +/- 4 years for the mothers and about 12 +/- 4 years for the children. After adapters were ligated using NEBNext reagents, the libraries underwent 100+100 nt paired-end sequencing on an Illumina HiSeq 2000. To prevent cross-contamination, the mother and child libraries were prepared one month apart and sequenced in separate runs. Between roughly 500,000 and 2,300,000 distinct TCR beta clonotypes were identified per donor. Naive TCR beta clonotypes were estimated from low-frequency clonotypes matched to each donor's FACS-determined naive share, without sorting.

The sequence was obtained from a girl aged 2 to 9 in good health. Sequencing used blood.

The DNA reads as follows: TGTGCCAGCAGCTCAACCACCACCCTCAGGGAAAACGGAGATACGCAGTATTTT. It translates as CASSSTTTLRENGDTQYF. The chain is made from TRBV5-6 and TRBJ2-3, and TRBD1 may be the D gene, going by 5 matching bases. The germline V gene sets CDR1 to SGHDT and CDR2 to YYEEEE. The trim is 3 bases for V and 5 bases for J, with a gap of 25 bases between the germline ends. Inclusive of the bounding cysteine and phenylalanine, the CDR3 is 18 residues long. Only the CDR3 DNA is retained, 54 bases long and in frame from the first base. The full variable domain, completed from the reference TRBV5-6 and TRBJ2-3 proteins outside the CDR3, reads DAGVTQSPTHLIKTRGQQVTLRCSPKSGHDTVSWYQQALGQGPQFIFQYYEEEERQRGNFPDRFSGHQFPNYSSELNVNALLLGDSALYLCASSSTTTLRENGDTQYFGPGTRLTVL.